This T cell receptor (beta chain) was recorded in a study of shared clonotypes between healthy human individuals. Study-wide results and caveats: Naive CD4 clonotype sharing across several donors was 4.5% to 6%. Rarefaction revealed incomplete sorted-subset sequencing despite large depth.

The V end lost 8 bases, the J end lost 0 bases, and 11 bases lay between the germline ends. Germline V CDR1 and CDR2: MNHEY, SMNVEV (reference sequence). The CDR3 sequence is 14 residues long. This clone was observed a few times. The antigen remains undetermined. Here immunoSEQ multiplex PCR was the method, and the copy in TCRdb shows in-frame clones only, minus some. The data hold 95,000 to 120,000 clones, with under 70% observed a single time. This sequence originates from a woman in her 30s in good health. Sequences were obtained from memory CD8+ T cells sorted from blood. Subset denoted: CD45RO+ cells pooled with CCR7-negative TemRA cells. V gene TRBV27 combines with J gene TRBJ2-1; a weak D match, TRBD2 (5 bases). CDR3 sequence: CASWETDSYNEQFF. The CDR3 DNA is TGTGCCAGCTGGGAGACCGACTCCTACAATGAGCAGTTCTTC.